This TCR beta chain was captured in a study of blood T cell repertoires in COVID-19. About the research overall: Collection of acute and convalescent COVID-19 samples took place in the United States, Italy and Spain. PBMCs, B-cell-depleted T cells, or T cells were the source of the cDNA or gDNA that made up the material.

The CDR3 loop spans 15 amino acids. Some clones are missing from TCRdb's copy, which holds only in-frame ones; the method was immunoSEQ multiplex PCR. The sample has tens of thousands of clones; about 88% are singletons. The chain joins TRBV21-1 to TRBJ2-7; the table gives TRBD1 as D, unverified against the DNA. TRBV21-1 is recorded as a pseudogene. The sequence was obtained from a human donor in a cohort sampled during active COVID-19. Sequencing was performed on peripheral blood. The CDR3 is CASSLPGTGSYEQYF. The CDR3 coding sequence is TGTGCCAGCAGCCTACCCGGGACAGGCTCCTACGAGCAGTACTTC.